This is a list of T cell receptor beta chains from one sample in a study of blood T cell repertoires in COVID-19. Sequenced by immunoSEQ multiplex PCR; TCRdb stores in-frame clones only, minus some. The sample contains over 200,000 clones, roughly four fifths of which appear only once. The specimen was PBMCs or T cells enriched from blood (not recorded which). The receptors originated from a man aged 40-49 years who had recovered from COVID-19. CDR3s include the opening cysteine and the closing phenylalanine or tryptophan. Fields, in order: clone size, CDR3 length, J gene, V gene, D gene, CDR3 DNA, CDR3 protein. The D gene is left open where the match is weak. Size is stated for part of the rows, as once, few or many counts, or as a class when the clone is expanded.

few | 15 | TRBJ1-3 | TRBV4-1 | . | TGCGCCAGCAGCCTTCGGACAAATGACTTACCTACCATATATTTT | CASSLRTNDLPTIYF
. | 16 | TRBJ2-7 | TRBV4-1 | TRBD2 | TGCGCCAGCAGCCACATTAGCGGGTCCCTCTCCTACGAGCAGTACTTC | CASSHISGSLSYEQYF
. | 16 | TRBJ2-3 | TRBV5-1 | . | TGCGCCAGCAGCTTGGGCGGGATGGGTGTTTTGGATACGCAGTATTTT | CASSLGGMGVLDTQYF
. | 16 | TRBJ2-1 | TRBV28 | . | TGTGCCAGCAGTGCGGCGAGGACACTCGCCGGCCATGAGCAGTTCTTC | CASSAARTLAGHEQFF
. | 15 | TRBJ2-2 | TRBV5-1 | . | TGCGCCAGCAGCTTGCTGGCAGCGAACACCGGGGAGCTGTTTTTT | CASSLLAANTGELFF
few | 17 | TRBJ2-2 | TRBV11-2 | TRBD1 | TGTGCCAGCAGCTTAGAGCGGGACAGGGGGGACACCGGGGAGCTGTTTTTT | CASSLERDRGDTGELFF
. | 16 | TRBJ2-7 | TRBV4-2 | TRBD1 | TGTGCCAGCAGCCAGGCTACCGGGACAGGGCTCTACGAGCAGTACTTC | CASSQATGTGLYEQYF
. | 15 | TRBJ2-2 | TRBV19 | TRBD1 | TGTGCCAGTAGTCGACAGGGGGTCCGAACCGGGGAGCTGTTTTTT | CASSRQGVRTGELFF
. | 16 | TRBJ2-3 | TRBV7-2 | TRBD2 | TGTGCCAGCAGCTCCCTCCTGGGGAGGGCGGGAGATACGCAGTATTTT | CASSSLLGRAGDTQYF
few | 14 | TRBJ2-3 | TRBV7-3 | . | TGTGCCAGCAGCCTGGGACTTGAGGGAGATACGCAGTATTTT | CASSLGLEGDTQYF
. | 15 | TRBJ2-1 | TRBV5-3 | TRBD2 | TGTGCCAGAAGCCGCAGGGAACTAGCGGATAATGAGCAGTTCTTC | CARSRRELADNEQFF
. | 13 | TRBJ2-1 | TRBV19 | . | TGTGCCAGTAGTATAGGAAGGGAGGCCGAGCAGTTCTTC | CASSIGREAEQFF
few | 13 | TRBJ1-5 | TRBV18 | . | TGTGCCAGCTCGAACGGACTCAATCAGCCCCAGCATTTT | CASSNGLNQPQHF
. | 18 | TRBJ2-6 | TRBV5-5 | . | TGTGCCAGCAGCCCGATCCGATTTTTGAGCTCTGGGGCCAACGTCCTGACTTTC | CASSPIRFLSSGANVLTF
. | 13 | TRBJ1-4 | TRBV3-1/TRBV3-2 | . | TGTGCCAGCAGCCAACGGGGGGATGAAAAACTGTTTTTT | CASSQRGDEKLFF
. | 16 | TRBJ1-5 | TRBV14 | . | TGTGCCAGCAGCCAAGAAGGCCCAGGGCTGAATCAGCCCCAGCATTTT | CASSQEGPGLNQPQHF